Sequencing of this T cell receptor (beta chain) was carried out in a study of CXCR3-negative and CXCR3-positive naive CD8 T cells. General observations from the study: In CXCR3-positive naive cells, the TRB CDR3s were more hydrophobic than in CXCR3-negative naive cells. Memory CD8+ cells showed much lower diversity, while both naive subsets were comparably high. Expression of CXCR3 was partially reduced after cryopreservation, and fresh PBMCs were used in most assays.

Triplicate sorts of 250,000 to 350,000 cells per CD8+ subset. As regards this clonotype: Its antigen is currently unknown.

It was by 5' RACE with UMI labels that the TRB cDNA libraries were prepared. Reanalyzing the 5' RACE reads, TCRdb keeps one entry per CDR3 protein, without DNA. The sample totals some 120,000 distinct CDR3 sequences. The sequence was obtained from a human donor in good health. Some clones in this sample may be carry-over from other donors' samples. Sequencing input: naive CXCR3+ CD8+ T cells from blood. Subset here: CD45RO-CCR7+CD27+CD95- naive CD8+ T cells expressing CXCR3 (TNR3+).

CDR3 residues: CASSPTWGGNEQFF. This sequence joins TRBV6-2 or TRBV6-3 and TRBJ2-1; TCRdb returns TRBD1, unconfirmable since there is no DNA. The CDR3 spans 14 residues. Germline V gives CDR1 MNHEY, CDR2 SVGEGT.